The 9 T cell receptor beta chains in this list originate from one sample, sequenced in a study of blood T cell repertoires in COVID-19. Using immunoSEQ multiplex PCR, the repertoire was profiled, and TCRdb retains in-frame clones only, with some absent. The profile shows hundreds of thousands of clones, around four fifths of them singletons. Material: peripheral blood. The receptors here all came from a woman aged 50 to 60 with active or convalescent COVID-19.

This chain joins TRBV28 and TRBJ1-6; D might be TRBD1 (6 bases). This CDR3 contains 16 residues. Germline assignment: CDR1 MDHEN and CDR2 SYDVKM. Trimming pared 6 bases from V and 8 bases from J, leaving 20 bases between. CDR3 loop: CASRGGAIRTYSPLHF. CDR3 DNA sequence: TGTGCCAGCAGGGGGGGGGCCATTCGAACCTATTCACCCCTCCACTTT.

The CDR3 loop reads CASSPRGGGGFYNEQFF. The CDR3 nucleotides are TGTGCCAGCAGTCCCCGGGGAGGGGGAGGGTTCTACAATGAGCAGTTCTTC. The rearrangement joins TRBV6-6 to TRBJ2-1; D possibly corresponds to TRBD2 (7 bases). The CDR3 consists of 17 residues. Germline lookup yields CDR1 MNHNY and CDR2 SVGAGI (reference sequence). V was clipped by 5 bases and J by 3 bases, with 20 bases between them.

This chain links TRBV5-1 with TRBJ1-2, with D possibly being TRBD1 (5 bases). CDR3 length: 14 residues. Trimming left V 4 bases short and J 4 bases short, with 14 bases between. Germline CDR1 and CDR2: SGHRS and YFSETQ. This CDR3 reads CASSPGPGGYGYTF. As DNA, the CDR3 is TGCGCCAGCAGCCCGGGACCGGGGGGCTATGGCTACACCTTC.

This clone appeared once. Other DNA sequences within the sample encode an identical CDR3. The chain couples TRBV10-3 to TRBJ1-6, with TRBD1 matching 7 bases. CDR1 is ENHRY, CDR2 SYGVKD, per germline. The CDR3 sequence is 15 residues long. V lost 0 bases and J lost 7; bases outside the gene matches: 3. This CDR3 is CAISESEGANSPLHF. The CDR3 bases are TGTGCCATCAGTGAGTCGGAGGGGGCCAATTCACCCCTCCACTTT.

The chain employs TRBV6-6 and TRBJ2-7; 7 bases are shared with TRBD2. Germline-derived CDR1 and CDR2 are MNHNY and SVGAGI (reference sequence). The CDR3 consists of 15 residues. V lost 4 bases, J lost 4 bases, and 10 bases stayed unmatched. CDR3 coding DNA: TGTGCCAGCAGTTGGAGCGGGACGGATGATTACGAGCAGTACTTC. It specifies CASSWSGTDDYEQYF.

The rearrangement links TRBV30 to TRBJ1-5; D gene ambiguous. This CDR3 comprises 13 residues. Trimming pared 0 bases from V and 3 bases from J, leaving 6 bases between. Germline V gene lookup returns CDR1 GTSNPN and CDR2 SVGIG (reference sequence). CDR3 bases: TGTGCCTGGAGTGTGACTAACAATCAGCCCCAGCATTTT. This gives the protein CAWSVTNNQPQHF.

The chain uses TRBV6-5 and TRBJ2-1; 12 positions match TRBD2. Per the germline V gene, CDR1 is MNHEY and CDR2 is SVGAGI. V dropped 4 bases and J dropped 10; count of bases not matched to a gene: 11. CDR3 length: 16 residues. The CDR3 DNA sequence: TGTGCCAGCAGTTTTTCTAGCGGGAGGGTACTGGGAGAGCAGTTCTTC. This translates into CASSFSSGRVLGEQFF.

The chain links TRBV6-5 to TRBJ1-6, with TRBD1 matching over 10 bases. The CDR3 has 14 amino acids. The junction had 4 bases not matched to a gene; V was cut back by 5 bases and J by 9 bases. The germline gives CDR1 MNHEY, CDR2 SVGAGI. CDR3 region: CASSRGQGSSPLHF. CDR3 DNA: TGTGCCAGCAGTAGGGGACAGGGGAGTTCACCCCTCCACTTT.

CDR3 residues: CASSPNWRETTNEQFF. DNA for the CDR3: TGTGCCAGCAGCCCGAACTGGCGGGAGACGACTAATGAGCAGTTCTTC. The V gene is TRBV7-3, the J gene TRBJ2-1; 7 bases agree with TRBD2. The CDR3 is made up of 16 amino acids. The germline V gene encodes CDR1 SGHTA and CDR2 FQGTGA. V was clipped by 5 bases and J by 7 bases; unmatched bases: 14. Using reference TRBV7-3 and TRBJ2-1 for the parts outside the CDR3, the full variable domain is GAGVSQTPSNKVTEKGKYVELRCDPISGHTALYWYRQSLGQGPEFLIYFQGTGAADDSGLPNDRFFAVRPEGSVSTLKIQRTERGDSAVYLCASSPNWRETTNEQFFGPGTRLTVL.